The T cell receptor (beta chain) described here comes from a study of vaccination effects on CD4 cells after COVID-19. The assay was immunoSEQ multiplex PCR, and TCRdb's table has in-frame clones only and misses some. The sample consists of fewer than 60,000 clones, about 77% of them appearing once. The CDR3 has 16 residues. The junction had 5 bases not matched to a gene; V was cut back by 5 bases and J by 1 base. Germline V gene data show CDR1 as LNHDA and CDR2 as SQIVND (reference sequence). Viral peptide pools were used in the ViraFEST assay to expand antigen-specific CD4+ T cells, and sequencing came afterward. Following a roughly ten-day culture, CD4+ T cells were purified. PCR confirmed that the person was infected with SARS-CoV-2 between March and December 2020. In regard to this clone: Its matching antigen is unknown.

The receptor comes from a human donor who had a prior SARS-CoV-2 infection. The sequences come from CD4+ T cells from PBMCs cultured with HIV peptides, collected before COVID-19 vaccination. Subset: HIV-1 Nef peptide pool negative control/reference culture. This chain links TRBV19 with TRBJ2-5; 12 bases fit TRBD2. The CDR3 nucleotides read TGTGCCAGTAGTCCTGGACTAGCGGGGTCCCAAGAGACCCAGTACTTC. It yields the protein CASSPGLAGSQETQYF. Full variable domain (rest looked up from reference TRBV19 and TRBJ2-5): DGGITQSPKYLFRKEGQNVTLSCEQNLNHDAMYWYRQDPGQGLRLIYYSQIVNDFQKGDIAEGYSVSREKKESFPLTVTSAQKNPTAFYLCASSPGLAGSQETQYFGPGTRLLVL.